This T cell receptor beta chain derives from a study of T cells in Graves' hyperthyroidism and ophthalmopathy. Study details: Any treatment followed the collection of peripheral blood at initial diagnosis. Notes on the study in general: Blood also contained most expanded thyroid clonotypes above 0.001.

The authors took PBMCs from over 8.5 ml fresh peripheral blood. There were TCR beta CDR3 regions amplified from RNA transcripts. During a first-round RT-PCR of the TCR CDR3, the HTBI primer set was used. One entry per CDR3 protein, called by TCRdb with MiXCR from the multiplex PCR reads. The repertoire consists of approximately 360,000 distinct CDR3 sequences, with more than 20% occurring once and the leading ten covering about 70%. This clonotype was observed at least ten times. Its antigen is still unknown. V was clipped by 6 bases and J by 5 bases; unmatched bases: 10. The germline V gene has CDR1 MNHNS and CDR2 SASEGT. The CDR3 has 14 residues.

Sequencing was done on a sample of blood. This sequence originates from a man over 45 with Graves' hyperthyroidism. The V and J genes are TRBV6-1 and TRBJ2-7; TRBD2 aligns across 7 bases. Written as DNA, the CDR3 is TGTGCCAGCAGCGATCCGGGACTATATAACGAGCAGTACTTC. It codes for CASSDPGLYNEQYF.